Below are 5 T cell receptor beta chains sequenced from a single sample in a study of shared clonotypes between healthy human individuals. Here immunoSEQ multiplex PCR was the method, and the copy in TCRdb shows in-frame clones only, minus some. The repertoire holds roughly 2.5 million clones, with more than 90% as singletons. The sample comprised naive CD4+ T cells sorted from blood. The subset denotes: CD45RA+ positively selected. All receptors come from a man aged 18 to 29 in good health.

The chain has TRBV12-5 and TRBJ2-3; perhaps TRBD2 as D (5 bases). The germline CDR1 and CDR2 sequences are LGHNT and FRNRAP. CDR3 length: 14 amino acids. Deletions cut 1 base from V and 0 bases from J, with 5 bases between. The CDR3, as DNA: TGTGCTAGTGGTTTGGGGACTAGCACAGATACGCAGTATTTT. Protein: CASGLGTSTDTQYF.

The gene calls are TRBV27 and TRBJ2-7; TRBD1 agrees at 7 bases. V shed 3 bases and J 2 bases; nucleotides not matched to a gene: 10. From germline, CDR1 is MNHEY and CDR2 SMNVEV (reference sequence). The CDR3 contains 16 residues. The CDR3 loop reads CASSFLQGPPPYEQYF. The CDR3 coding sequence is TGTGCCAGCAGTTTTCTACAGGGGCCGCCTCCCTACGAGCAGTACTTC.

This chain joins TRBV28 and TRBJ2-1, with a weak D call TRBD1 (6 bases). This CDR3 spans 17 amino acids. CDR1 and CDR2 from the germline V gene are MDHEN and SYDVKM. V lost 5 bases and J lost 4, with 21 bases in between. CDR3 protein: CASSNTEQGLFYNEQFF. Here the CDR3 DNA reads TGTGCCAGCAGTAACACCGAACAGGGCCTGTTTTACAATGAGCAGTTCTTC.

This chain links TRBV7-3 with TRBJ2-5; 9 positions match TRBD1. Germline CDR1 reads SGHTA; CDR2 reads FQGTGA. V dropped 4 bases and J dropped 5; count of bases not matched to a gene: 11. The CDR3 spans 16 residues. The CDR3 region is CASSSLPGQGRETQYF. CDR3 sequence (DNA): TGTGCCAGCAGCTCTCTACCGGGACAGGGCAGGGAGACCCAGTACTTC.

This chain joins TRBV6-5 and TRBJ1-6; D ambiguous. V lost 2 bases, J lost 8 bases, and 7 bases lay in between. The CDR3 consists of 13 residues. The germline V gene encodes CDR1 MNHEY and CDR2 SVGAGI. CDR3: CASSYRQDSPLHF. The CDR3 DNA reads as TGTGCCAGCAGTTACCGGCAGGATTCACCCCTCCACTTT.